Detailed here is one T cell receptor beta chain. Per the original data handling: Using reference gene primer amplification, nucleated cell counts were estimated. The method was immunoSEQ multiplex PCR; TCRdb's version includes in-frame clones alone and lacks a portion of them. That table is the source of V, J and clone size, and D and trimming were worked out from the DNA. Among 100,000 or so clones listed, more than 80% were seen once. The data were taken from a study of blood T cell repertoires in COVID-19. About the study: Specimens from acute and convalescent COVID-19 originated in the United States, Italy and Spain. T cells, B-cell-depleted T cells, or PBMCs supplied cDNA or gDNA.

The sample comprised peripheral blood. This receptor was identified in a human donor in a cohort sampled during active COVID-19.

As DNA, the CDR3 is TGTGCCACCAGTGATCCCTTAGCGGGGGGTGGCACAGATACGCAGTATTTT. It is translated as CATSDPLAGGGTDTQYF. The rearrangement uses TRBV24-1 and TRBJ2-3; 10 nucleotides match TRBD2. The CDR3 is made up of 17 amino acids. The trim removed 3 bases at V and 1 base at J, leaving 6 bases unmatched. CDR1 and CDR2 (germline): KGHDR, SFDVKD.